The 24 T cell receptor beta chains listed next were all sequenced from one sample in a study of identical twins listed by TCRdb under 2016. The receptor library was made with 5' RACE. TCRdb shows the sequencer as Illumina HiSeq 2000. TCRdb took the public reads, trimmed them with fastp at Q25, ran MiXCR for clone calling and kept in-frame beta chains. One record per CDR3 amino acid sequence lists the most common genes and DNA. Present in this sample are about 240,000 distinct CDR3 sequences, 10% to 13% of which were seen just once. About 9% of the sample is in the top ten clones. Sequencing was performed on memory T cells sorted from blood. The sample's cell subset or site label is to be understood as: CD45RO+ enriched T cells. These receptors were taken from a man aged 45-65 years in good health.

This clonotype was seen more than once but under ten times. The chain recombines TRBV6-2 or TRBV6-3 with TRBJ2-7; 10 bases are a match to TRBD2. The CDR3 spans 15 residues. Germline trimming cut 4 bases from V and 6 bases from J; bases unmatched to any gene: 9. The germline CDR1 and CDR2 sequences are MNHEY and SVGEGT. Here the CDR3 reads CASSFLGTSAGEQYF. CDR3 nucleotides: TGTGCCAGCAGTTTCCTTGGGACTAGCGCGGGCGAGCAGTACTTC.

The chain joins TRBV5-1 to TRBJ2-2; weak D call: TRBD2 (6 bases). The CDR3 extends over 13 amino acids. V shed 0 bases and J shed 10 bases, with 10 bases lying between them. Per germline, CDR1 SGHRS and CDR2 YFSETQ. Here the CDR3 DNA reads TGCGCCAGCAGCTTGGGCGGGGTCGCGGAGCTGTTTTTT. This encodes CASSLGGVAELFF.

This clonotype was recorded many times. The rearrangement links TRBV5-1 to TRBJ2-7; D ambiguous. Trimming left V 3 bases short and J 6 bases short, with 19 bases between. Germline loops: CDR1 SGHRS, CDR2 YFSETQ. This CDR3 spans 15 amino acids. DNA for the CDR3: TGCGCCAGCAGCTCAACACAACCGGGCGACCCCGAGCAGTACTTC. Its translation is CASSSTQPGDPEQYF.

The chain employs TRBV5-1 and TRBJ2-7; 8 bases agree with TRBD1. V lost 2 bases to trimming and J lost 6 bases; unmatched junction nucleotides: 7. This CDR3 comprises 14 residues. In germline, CDR1 is SGHRS, CDR2 YFSETQ. CDR3 in amino acids: CASSFGQGGSEQYF. For the CDR3, the DNA is TGCGCCAGCAGCTTCGGACAGGGTGGGTCCGAGCAGTACTTC.

This chain joins TRBV19 and TRBJ2-1; D is ambiguous. The CDR3 spans 14 residues. Germline V gives CDR1 LNHDA, CDR2 SQIVND (reference sequence). V lost 9 bases to trimming and J lost 0 bases, with 12 bases between them. CDR3 coding DNA: TGTGCCAGCCCGAGCAGTAGCTCCTACAATGAGCAGTTCTTC. It encodes CASPSSSSYNEQFF.

The rearrangement uses TRBV19 and TRBJ2-7, with 7 nucleotides matching TRBD1. V lost 5 bases and J lost 7; bases outside the gene matches: 11. CDR1 LNHDA and CDR2 SQIVND come from the germline V gene (reference sequence). CDR3 length: 14 residues. The CDR3 nucleotides are TGTGCCAGTAGTCGGTACAGGGGCCCCTGGGAGCAGTACTTC. It specifies CASSRYRGPWEQYF. Full variable domain (outside the CDR3, taken from reference TRBV19 and TRBJ2-7): DGGITQSPKYLFRKEGQNVTLSCEQNLNHDAMYWYRQDPGQGLRLIYYSQIVNDFQKGDIAEGYSVSREKKESFPLTVTSAQKNPTAFYLCASSRYRGPWEQYFGPGTRLTVT.

The chain is built from TRBV5-4 and TRBJ2-1; 8 nucleotides agree with TRBD2. The CDR3 sequence is 20 residues long. Per the germline V gene, CDR1 is SGHNT and CDR2 is YYREEE (reference sequence). With V trimmed by 3 bases and J by 10 bases, 27 bases remained unmatched. The CDR3 spells CASSWQSVRGVLTPLREQFF. For the CDR3, the DNA is TGTGCCAGCAGCTGGCAGTCGGTGCGGGGGGTATTAACCCCTTTGAGGGAGCAGTTCTTC.

This clonotype has at least ten counts. The chain couples TRBV5-1 to TRBJ2-7, with 8 bases matching TRBD1. In germline, CDR1 is SGHRS, CDR2 YFSETQ. The CDR3 is 15 residues long. The ends lost 0 bases at V and 2 bases at J; junction bases unmatched: 4. DNA of the CDR3: TGCGCCAGCAGCTTGGGACAGGGGTTAACCTACGAGCAGTACTTC. This encodes CASSLGQGLTYEQYF. Filled out from reference TRBV5-1 and TRBJ2-7, the complete variable domain reads KAGVTQTPRYLIKTRGQQVTLSCSPISGHRSVSWYQQTPGQGLQFLFEYFSETQRNKGNFPGRFSGRQFSNSRSEMNVSTLELGDSALYLCASSLGQGLTYEQYFGPGTRLTVT.

This clonotype showed up many times. The chain is built from TRBV12-3 or TRBV12-4 and TRBJ1-5; unclear D gene. The CDR3 runs to 13 residues. Trimming took off 0 bases at V and 6 bases at J, with 6 bases between the two ends. As DNA, the CDR3 is TGTGCCAGCAGTTTAGCAAGAGGTCAGCCCCAGCATTTT. It codes for CASSLARGQPQHF.

This clonotype was seen repeatedly, ten times or more. The chain uses TRBV12-3 or TRBV12-4 and TRBJ1-1; a weak D match, TRBD1 (6 bases). Trimming shortened V by 3 bases and J by 5 bases, and 13 bases separated the two germline ends. The CDR3 is 14 amino acids. The CDR3 DNA follows: TGTGCCAGCAGTTTGGGCCCAGGGGCTACTGAAGCTTTCTTT. Translated: CASSLGPGATEAFF.

This clonotype was seen ten or more times. DNA of the CDR3: TGTGCCAGCAGTGGTCCCAGGGGTACGCAGTATTTT. Its protein product is CASSGPRGTQYF. The rearrangement joins TRBV2 to TRBJ2-3; D perhaps matches TRBD1 (6 bases). The germline V gene has CDR1 SNHLY and CDR2 FYNNEI. The CDR3 sequence is 12 residues long. V was clipped by 4 bases and J by 8 bases, with 10 bases between them.

This chain connects TRBV30 to TRBJ2-1; no clear D gene. The CDR3 length is 14 residues. Germline assignment: CDR1 GTSNPN and CDR2 SVGIG (reference sequence). V lost 2 bases and J lost 3, with 11 bases in between. CDR3 in DNA: TGTGCCTGGAGTTCGAAGAGAGACTACAATGAGCAGTTCTTC. It codes for CAWSSKRDYNEQFF.

This clonotype occurred many times. V and J are TRBV28 and TRBJ2-2; D remains ambiguous. This CDR3 is built from 16 residues. V dropped 1 base and J dropped 4 bases, with 13 bases sitting between them. Germline V gene sequence: CDR1 MDHEN, CDR2 SYDVKM. The DNA for the CDR3 is TGTGCCAGCAGTTTATCGATTACATGGACCACCGGGGAGCTGTTTTTT. This gives the protein CASSLSITWTTGELFF.

This clonotype was seen only a few times. The chain combines TRBV7-9 with TRBJ2-2; 7 bases align to TRBD1. J gave up 3 bases and V 4 bases, and 2 bases lay outside the gene matches. CDR3 size: 14 residues. CDR1 and CDR2 from the germline V gene are SEHNR and FQNEAQ (reference sequence). CDR3 in DNA: TGTGCCAGCAGCTGGGGGACAGACACCGGGGAGCTGTTTTTT. Encoded protein: CASSWGTDTGELFF.

The chain combines TRBV7-2 with TRBJ2-1; TRBD1 aligns across 9 bases. V lost 4 bases and J lost 1; bases outside the gene matches: 8. Germline V gene lookup returns CDR1 SGHTA and CDR2 FQGNSA. The CDR3 is 17 residues long. In DNA form, the CDR3 reads TGTGCCAGCAGCTGGAACCTACAGGGGGCTTCCTACAATGAGCAGTTCTTC. Its protein is CASSWNLQGASYNEQFF.

At least ten counts were recorded for this clonotype. The gene calls are TRBV5-6 and TRBJ1-4; D uncertain. Deletions cut 4 bases from V and 3 bases from J, with 10 bases between. Germline V CDR1 and CDR2: SGHDT, YYEEEE. The CDR3 extends over 14 amino acids. The CDR3 region is CASSLGPANEKLFF. The CDR3 nucleotides read TGTGCCAGCAGCCTCGGACCGGCTAATGAAAAACTGTTTTTT.

This clonotype has more than one count but fewer than ten. The rearrangement uses TRBV11-2 and TRBJ2-7; maybe TRBD1 (5 bases). Germline V gives CDR1 SGHAT, CDR2 FQNNGV. V lost 1 base and J lost 2, with 12 bases in between. The CDR3 spans 15 residues. The DNA of the CDR3 is TGTGCCAGCAGCTTAGTAAGACAGCGAACCTACGAGCAGTACTTC. This codes for CASSLVRQRTYEQYF. Variable domain in full (rest from reference TRBV11-2 and TRBJ2-7): EAGVAQSPRYKIIEKRQSVAFWCNPISGHATLYWYQQILGQGPKLLIQFQNNGVVDDSQLPKDRFSAERLKGVDSTLKIQPAKLEDSAVYLCASSLVRQRTYEQYFGPGTRLTVT.

The genes are TRBV29-1 and TRBJ1-1; D gene ambiguous. CDR3 length: 13 amino acids. Germline V gives CDR1 SQVTM, CDR2 ANQGSEA. V lost 4 bases, J lost 7 bases, and 16 bases lay in between. As DNA, the CDR3 is TGCAGCGTTGCCATTTACGAAAGTGTTGAAGCTTTCTTT. It is translated as CSVAIYESVEAFF.

This clonotype was recorded many times. The V and J genes are TRBV5-1 and TRBJ1-1; D remains unclear. Germline V gene lookup returns CDR1 SGHRS and CDR2 YFSETQ. Trimming left V 4 bases short and J 1 base short, with 8 bases between. There are 13 residues in the CDR3. CDR3 sequence (DNA): TGCGCCAGCAGCCAACCTCAGAACACTGAAGCTTTCTTT. Residues: CASSQPQNTEAFF. The full variable domain, with the rest looked up from reference TRBV5-1 and TRBJ1-1, is KAGVTQTPRYLIKTRGQQVTLSCSPISGHRSVSWYQQTPGQGLQFLFEYFSETQRNKGNFPGRFSGRQFSNSRSEMNVSTLELGDSALYLCASSQPQNTEAFFGQGTRLTVV.

This clonotype was recorded at least ten times. The V and J genes are TRBV12-5 and TRBJ2-7; perhaps TRBD2 as D (6 bases). The V end lost 5 bases, the J end lost 7 bases, and 12 bases lay between the germline ends. CDR1 LGHNT and CDR2 FRNRAP come from the germline V gene. The CDR3 spans 12 residues. The CDR3 is CASGPSDREQYF. CDR3 nucleotides: TGTGCTAGTGGTCCTAGCGATAGAGAGCAGTACTTC.

This clonotype showed up many times. The chain links TRBV15 to TRBJ2-1; 12 bases line up with TRBD2. The V and J ends lost 1 base and 1 base, in that order; junction bases with no gene match: 5. The V gene's germline CDR1 is LNHNV and CDR2 YYDKDF (reference sequence). The CDR3 has 18 residues. CDR3 nucleotides: TGTGCCACCAGCAGAGCCCGGACTAGCGGGATATCCTACAATGAGCAGTTCTTC. Translation: CATSRARTSGISYNEQFF.

This clonotype was observed at least ten times. The chain joins TRBV5-1 to TRBJ1-5, with TRBD1 as a possible D gene (5 bases). This CDR3 is built from 15 residues. The germline V and J ends were trimmed by 4 bases and 4 bases, with 15 bases remaining between them. Germline loops: CDR1 SGHRS, CDR2 YFSETQ. DNA for the CDR3: TGCGCCAGCAGCGAGGGACTCCACGAGAATCAGCCCCAGCATTTT. It yields the protein CASSEGLHENQPQHF.

This clonotype was counted ten times or more. The J gene is TRBJ2-3, the V gene TRBV12-3 or TRBV12-4; 7 bases map to TRBD2. Trimming removed 3 bases from V and 3 bases from J; junction bases left unmatched: 9. The CDR3 has 16 amino acids. CDR3 coding DNA: TGTGCCAGCAGTTTTTCTGGGGGGGGTGGGACAGATACGCAGTATTTT. Its translation: CASSFSGGGGTDTQYF.

Ten or more counts support this clonotype. The J gene is TRBJ1-3, the V gene TRBV10-3; 10 bases match TRBD1. This CDR3 region has 16 residues. The junction had 7 bases not matched to a gene; V was cut back by 8 bases and J by 0 bases. The germline gives CDR1 ENHRY, CDR2 SYGVKD. CDR3 DNA sequence: TGTGCCATCGGCCGGACAGGGGGAATCTCTGGAAACACCATATATTTT. Translating gives CAIGRTGGISGNTIYF.